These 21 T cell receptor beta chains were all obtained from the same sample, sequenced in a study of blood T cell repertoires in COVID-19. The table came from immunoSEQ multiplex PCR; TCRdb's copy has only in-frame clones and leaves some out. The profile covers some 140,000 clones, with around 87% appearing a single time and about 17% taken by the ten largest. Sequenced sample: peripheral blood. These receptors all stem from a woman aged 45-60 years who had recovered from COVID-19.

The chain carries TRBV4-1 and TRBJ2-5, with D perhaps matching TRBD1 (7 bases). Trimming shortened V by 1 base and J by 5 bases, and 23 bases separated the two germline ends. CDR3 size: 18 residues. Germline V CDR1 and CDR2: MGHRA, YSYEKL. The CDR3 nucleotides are TGCGCCAGCAGCCAAGCCCTTGGGGGCGGAGGGGGCGGTGAGACCCAGTACTTC. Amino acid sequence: CASSQALGGGGGGETQYF.

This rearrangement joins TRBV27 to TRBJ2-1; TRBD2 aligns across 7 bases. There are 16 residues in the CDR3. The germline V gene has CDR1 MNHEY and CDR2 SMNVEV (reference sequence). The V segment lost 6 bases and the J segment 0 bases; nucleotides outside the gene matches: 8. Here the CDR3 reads CASSPRETSSYNEQFF. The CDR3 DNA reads TGTGCCAGCAGCCCGCGGGAGACTAGCTCCTACAATGAGCAGTTCTTC.

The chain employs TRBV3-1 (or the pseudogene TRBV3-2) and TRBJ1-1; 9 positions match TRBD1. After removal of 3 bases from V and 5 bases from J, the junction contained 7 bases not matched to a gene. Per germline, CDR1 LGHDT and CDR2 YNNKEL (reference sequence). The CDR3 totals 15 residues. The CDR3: CASSQTGGWGTEAFF. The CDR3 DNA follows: TGTGCCAGCAGCCAGACAGGGGGATGGGGGACTGAAGCTTTCTTT.

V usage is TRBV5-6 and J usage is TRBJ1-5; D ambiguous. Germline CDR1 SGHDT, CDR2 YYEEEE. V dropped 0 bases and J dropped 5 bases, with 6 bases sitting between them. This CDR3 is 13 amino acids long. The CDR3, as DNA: TGTGCCAGCAGCTTGGGGTGGCATCAGCCCCAGCATTTT. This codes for CASSLGWHQPQHF.

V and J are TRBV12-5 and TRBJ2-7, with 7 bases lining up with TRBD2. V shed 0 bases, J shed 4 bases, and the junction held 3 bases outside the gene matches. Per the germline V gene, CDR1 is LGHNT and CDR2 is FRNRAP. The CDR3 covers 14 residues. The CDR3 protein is CASGLVKAGYEQYF. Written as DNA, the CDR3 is TGTGCTAGTGGTTTGGTCAAAGCGGGGTACGAGCAGTACTTC.

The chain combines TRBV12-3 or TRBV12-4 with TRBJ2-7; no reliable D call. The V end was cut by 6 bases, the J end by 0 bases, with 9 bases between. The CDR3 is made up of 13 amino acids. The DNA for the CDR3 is TGTGCCAGCAGACCCCATAGCTCCTACGAGCAGTACTTC. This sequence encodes CASRPHSSYEQYF.

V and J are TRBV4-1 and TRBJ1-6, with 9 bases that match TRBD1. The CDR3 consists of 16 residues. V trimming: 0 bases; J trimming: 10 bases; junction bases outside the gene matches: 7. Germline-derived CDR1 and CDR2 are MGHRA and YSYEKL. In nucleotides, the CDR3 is TGCGCCAGCAGCCAAGACCCGGGACAGGGAAGATCACCCCTCCACTTT. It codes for CASSQDPGQGRSPLHF.

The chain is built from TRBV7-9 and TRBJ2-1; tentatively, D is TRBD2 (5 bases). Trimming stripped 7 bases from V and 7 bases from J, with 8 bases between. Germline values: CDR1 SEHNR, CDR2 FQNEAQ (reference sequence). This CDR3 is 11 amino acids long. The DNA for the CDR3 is TGTGCCAGCAATCCGGGGAATGAGCAGTTCTTC. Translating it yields CASNPGNEQFF.

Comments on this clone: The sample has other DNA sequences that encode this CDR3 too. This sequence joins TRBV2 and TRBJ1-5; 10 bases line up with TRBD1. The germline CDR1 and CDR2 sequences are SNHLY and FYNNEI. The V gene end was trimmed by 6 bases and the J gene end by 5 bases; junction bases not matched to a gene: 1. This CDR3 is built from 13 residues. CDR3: CASRGTGDQPQHF. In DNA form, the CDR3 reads TGTGCCAGCAGGGGGACAGGGGATCAGCCCCAGCATTTT.

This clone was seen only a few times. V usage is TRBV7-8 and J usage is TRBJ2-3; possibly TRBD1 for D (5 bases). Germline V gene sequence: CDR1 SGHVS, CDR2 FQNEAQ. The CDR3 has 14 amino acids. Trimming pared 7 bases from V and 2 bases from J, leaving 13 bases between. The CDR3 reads CASKVNRYTDTQYF. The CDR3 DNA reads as TGTGCCAGCAAGGTGAACAGGTACACAGATACGCAGTATTTT.

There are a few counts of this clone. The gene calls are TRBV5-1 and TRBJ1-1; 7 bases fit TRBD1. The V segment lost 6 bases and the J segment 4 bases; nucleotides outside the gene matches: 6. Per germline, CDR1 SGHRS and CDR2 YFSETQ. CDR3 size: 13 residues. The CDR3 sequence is CASTRDSSTEAFF. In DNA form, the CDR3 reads TGCGCCAGCACCCGGGACAGCTCCACTGAAGCTTTCTTT.

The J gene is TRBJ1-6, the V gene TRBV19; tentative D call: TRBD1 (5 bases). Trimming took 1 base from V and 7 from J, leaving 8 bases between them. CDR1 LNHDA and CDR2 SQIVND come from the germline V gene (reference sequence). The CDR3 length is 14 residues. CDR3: CASSIGQFNSPLHF. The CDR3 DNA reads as TGTGCCAGTAGTATAGGACAGTTCAATTCACCCCTCCACTTT.

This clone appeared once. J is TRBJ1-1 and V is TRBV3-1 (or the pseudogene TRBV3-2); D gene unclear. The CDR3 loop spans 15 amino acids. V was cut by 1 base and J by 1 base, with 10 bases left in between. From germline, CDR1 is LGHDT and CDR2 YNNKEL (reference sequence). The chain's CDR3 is CASSQARRRNTEAFF. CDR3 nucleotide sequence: TGTGCCAGCAGCCAAGCACGACGGAGGAACACTGAAGCTTTCTTT.

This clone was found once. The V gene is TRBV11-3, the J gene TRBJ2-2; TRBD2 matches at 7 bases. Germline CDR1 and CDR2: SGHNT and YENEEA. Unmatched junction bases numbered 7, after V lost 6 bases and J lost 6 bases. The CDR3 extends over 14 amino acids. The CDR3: CASRGEGPAGELFF. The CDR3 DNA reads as TGTGCCAGCAGGGGGGAGGGCCCCGCCGGGGAGCTGTTTTTT.

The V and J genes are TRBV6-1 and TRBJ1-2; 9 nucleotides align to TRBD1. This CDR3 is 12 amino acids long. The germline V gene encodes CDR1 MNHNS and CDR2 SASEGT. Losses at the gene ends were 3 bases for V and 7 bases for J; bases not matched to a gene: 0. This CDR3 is CASSEDRGGYTF. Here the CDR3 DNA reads TGTGCCAGCAGTGAGGACAGGGGTGGCTACACCTTC.

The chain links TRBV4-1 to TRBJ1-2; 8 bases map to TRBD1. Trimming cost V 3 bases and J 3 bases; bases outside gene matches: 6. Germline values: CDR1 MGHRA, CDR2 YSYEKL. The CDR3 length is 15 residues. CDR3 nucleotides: TGCGCCAGCAGCCAGGGGGGACAGGCACACTATGGCTACACCTTC. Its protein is CASSQGGQAHYGYTF.

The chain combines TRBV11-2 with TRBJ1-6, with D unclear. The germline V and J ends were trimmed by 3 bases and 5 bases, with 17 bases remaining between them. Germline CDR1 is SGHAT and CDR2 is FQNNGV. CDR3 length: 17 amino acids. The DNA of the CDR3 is TGTGCCAGCAGCTTCTCGGACTCGCCCAGTAATAATTCACCCCTCCACTTT. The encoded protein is CASSFSDSPSNNSPLHF.

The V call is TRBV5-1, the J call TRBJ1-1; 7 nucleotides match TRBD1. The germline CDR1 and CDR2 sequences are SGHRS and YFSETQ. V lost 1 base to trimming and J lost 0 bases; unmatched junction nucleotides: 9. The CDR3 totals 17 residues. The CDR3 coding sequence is TGCGCCAGCAGCTTGTCTCCAAGGGGGCAGTTGAACACTGAAGCTTTCTTT. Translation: CASSLSPRGQLNTEAFF.

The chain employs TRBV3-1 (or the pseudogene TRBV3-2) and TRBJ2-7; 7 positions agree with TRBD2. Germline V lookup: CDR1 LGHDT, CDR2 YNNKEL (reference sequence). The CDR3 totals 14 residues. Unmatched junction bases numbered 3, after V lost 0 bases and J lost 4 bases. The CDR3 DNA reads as TGTGCCAGCAGCCAAGATGGGAGGGGATACGAGCAGTACTTC. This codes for CASSQDGRGYEQYF.

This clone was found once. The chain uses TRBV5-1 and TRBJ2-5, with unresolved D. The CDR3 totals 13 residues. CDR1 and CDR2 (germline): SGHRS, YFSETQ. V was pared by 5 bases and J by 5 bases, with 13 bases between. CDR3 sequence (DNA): TGCGCCAGCAGGTTCGAGGAATGGGAGACCCAGTACTTC. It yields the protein CASRFEEWETQYF.

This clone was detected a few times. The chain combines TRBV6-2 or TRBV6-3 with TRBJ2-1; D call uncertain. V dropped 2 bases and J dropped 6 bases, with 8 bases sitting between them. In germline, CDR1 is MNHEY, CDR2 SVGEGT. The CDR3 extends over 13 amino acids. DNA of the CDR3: TGTGCCAGCAGTTACGAGGTGACCAATGAGCAGTTCTTC. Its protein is CASSYEVTNEQFF.